This T cell receptor (beta chain) was found in a study of T cells in Graves' hyperthyroidism and ophthalmopathy (dated by TCRdb to between 2017 and 2020). Looking at the study overall: Peripheral blood samples were taken at the time of initial diagnosis, prior to any treatment. To identify distinguishing TCR V-J signatures, a discovery cohort of about 95 patients was used, comprising some 45 with Graves' ophthalmopathy and approximately 58 with stable Graves' hyperthyroidism. An independent validation cohort of fewer than 20 hyperthyroidism patients and 17 patients who later progressed to ophthalmopathy tested prospective prediction of ophthalmopathy. The 100 discovery patients were randomly split 7:3 into training and test sets. In addition, the study compared T-cell repertoires in thyroid tissue and in blood from six Graves' hyperthyroidism patients. After sampling, hyperthyroidism patients received methimazole starting at 30 mg daily, and ophthalmopathy patients received high-dose intravenous methylprednisolone. TCR Vbeta CDR3 sequencing of 140 or so peripheral blood samples (43 ophthalmopathy, 75 or so hyperthyroidism and roughly 17 progressor patients) is reported in the paper. What the authors observed across the whole study: Most expanded thyroid clonotypes (frequency above 0.001) were also detected in blood, a finding suggesting that blood repertoires may reflect thyroid immune responses. Sample size was not statistically predetermined, and blinding of investigators to group allocation was not performed. A 13 V-J signature model separated ophthalmopathy from stable hyperthyroidism, with about 90% sensitivity and around 84% specificity in cross-validation and 80%/75% in testing. During validation, the model predicted progression to ophthalmopathy a median of around 7 months ahead of onset, with almost 71% sensitivity and roughly 72% specificity.

In the ophthalmopathy patients, disease was moderately to severely active, with a Clinical Activity Score of 3 or more, a NOSPECS grade of 4 or more, and a duration of less than 3 months. Exclusion was applied to patients with uncontrolled infections, other autoimmune diseases, pregnancy or lactation. Clinical symptoms, serum thyroxine and TRAb, thyroid ultrasound, and orbital computed tomography formed the basis for the diagnoses. PBMCs were isolated from around 10 ml of fresh peripheral blood by Ficoll-Paque density gradient centrifugation. Trizol reagent was used to extract total RNA, and RNA quality was then checked on an Agilent 2100 Bioanalyzer. The TCR beta CDR3 regions were amplified from RNA transcripts. A first-round RT-PCR of the TCR CDR3 used the HTBI primer set with the Qiagen OneStep RT-PCR kit. A second multiplex PCR round built the libraries, followed by size selection and purification. Libraries were sequenced paired-end with 100 bp reads on an Illumina HiSeq2000. Under the source paper's analysis protocol: SOAPnuke was used to process the raw data, removing reads that contained adapters or uncalled bases, had a mean Phred below 15, or lacked an exact match to the constant primer or identifier. COPE v1.2.5 was used to merge high-quality paired reads, and clonotypes were defined as unique nucleotide sequences. MiTCR v1.1 was used to align the clonotypes against IMGT TRBV, TRBD and TRBJ reference segments. The analysis included only V-J combinations with a frequency above 0.0001, which together covered more than 98% of the repertoires. The TCS score was defined as the ratio of F50 (clonal expansion) to E x V (chaos), calculated using BLOSUM62-based TCRdist between CDR3 peptides within each V-J. Welch's t-statistics and random forest reduced fewer than 600 V-J features to around 14, which were used in a naive Bayes classifier (R e1071). The similarity between thyroid and blood repertoires was quantified using the Morisita-Horn index. TCRdb applied fastp at Q25 and MiXCR to the public reads, then kept only in-frame beta chains. One record per CDR3 amino acid sequence lists the most common genes and DNA. TCRdb's processing, not the authors', yielded these V and J calls. Counted in this sample were 600,000 to 700,000 distinct CDR3 sequences; roughly 15% of them appeared once. The top ten hold approximately 4.3% of the sample.

The CDR3 numbers 13 residues from cysteine through phenylalanine. Of the read, only the CDR3 DNA is kept; its 39 bases are in frame from base 1. Trimming costs V 4 bases and J 1 base, and their ends lie 7 bases apart. The germline V gene (reference sequence) supplies CDR1 LNHDA and CDR2 SQIVND. This clonotype was picked up many times. This clone's antigen is unknown. There are no base qualities to consult, and no much larger clone falls within one base. This TCR derives from a woman in her thirties or forties with Graves' ophthalmopathy. This chain is built from TRBV19 and TRBJ1-1; no confident D gene assignment can be made. The sample taken for sequencing was blood. The bases read TGTGCCAGTAGTAGGGGTCGGAACACTGAAGCTTTCTTT. This gives the protein CASSRGRNTEAFF.